Sequencing of this TCR beta chain was carried out in a study of PD-1 blockade in classical Hodgkin lymphoma. Study conclusions and caveats: It was reported that newly diagnosed patients had less baseline TCR diversity than healthy donors.

Worth noting for this clone: Its target is unknown.

The table came from immunoSEQ multiplex PCR; TCRdb's copy has only in-frame clones and leaves some out. The profile shows fewer than 35,000 clones, approximately 90% of them singletons. The CDR3 is made up of 15 amino acids. Germline assignment: CDR1 SQVTM and CDR2 ANQGSEA. Trimming stripped 5 bases from V and 7 bases from J, with 21 bases between. As to time point: newly diagnosed, previously untreated cHL patient sample. Researchers used magnetic negative selection to pull out pure CD4+ T cells from thawed PBMCs. Sequencing was done on a sample of CD4+ T cells from blood. The receptor was derived from a human donor with classical Hodgkin lymphoma. This chain uses TRBV29-1 with TRBJ2-1, with D tentatively TRBD1 (5 bases). DNA for the CDR3: TGCAGCGTTCTTAAGGGGCTAGGTAGGCCTAATGAGCAGTTCTTC. Translating gives CSVLKGLGRPNEQFF.